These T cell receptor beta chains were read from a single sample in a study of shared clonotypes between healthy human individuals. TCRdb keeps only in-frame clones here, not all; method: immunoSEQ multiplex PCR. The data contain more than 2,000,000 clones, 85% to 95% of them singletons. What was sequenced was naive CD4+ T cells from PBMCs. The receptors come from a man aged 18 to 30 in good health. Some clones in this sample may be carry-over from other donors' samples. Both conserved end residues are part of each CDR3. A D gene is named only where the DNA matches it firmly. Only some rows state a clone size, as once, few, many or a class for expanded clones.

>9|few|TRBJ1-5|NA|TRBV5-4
TGTGCCAGCAGCCCTCCGGAGCATTTT
CASSPPEHF
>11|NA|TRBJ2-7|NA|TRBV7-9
TGTGCCAGCAGCCCCTCACAGGAGCAGTACTTC
CASSPSQEQYF
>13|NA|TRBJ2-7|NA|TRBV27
TGTGCCAGCAGTTTAAACCGGGGCTACGAGCAGTACTTC
CASSLNRGYEQYF
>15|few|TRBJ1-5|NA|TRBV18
TGTGCCAGCTCACCACAGCGGGGCGTAGGGCAGCCCCAGCATTTT
CASSPQRGVGQPQHF
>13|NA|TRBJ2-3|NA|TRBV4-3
TGCGCCAGCAGCCAAGAACCCACAGATACGCAGTATTTT
CASSQEPTDTQYF
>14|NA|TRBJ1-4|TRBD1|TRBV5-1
TGCGCCAGCAGCCCTGCACAGGGGAATGAAAAACTGTTTTTT
CASSPAQGNEKLFF
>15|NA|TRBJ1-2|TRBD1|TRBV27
TGTGCCAGCAGTTCCTGGGACAGGGGCAGTTATGGCTACACCTTC
CASSSWDRGSYGYTF
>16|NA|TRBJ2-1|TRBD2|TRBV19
TGTGCCAGTAGTACCGTCGGCGGGAGGGCCGTCGATGAGCAGTTCTTC
CASSTVGGRAVDEQFF
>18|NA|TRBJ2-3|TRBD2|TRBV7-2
TGTGCCAGCAGCCTTCCTTTGACTAGCGGGAGAGTGGCAGATACGCAGTATTTT
CASSLPLTSGRVADTQYF
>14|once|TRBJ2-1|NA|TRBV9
TGTGCCAGCAGCGTCTTCCCCGGGTACAATGAGCAGTTCTTC
CASSVFPGYNEQFF
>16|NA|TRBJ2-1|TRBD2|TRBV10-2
TGCGCCAGCAGTGGGACGGGACTAGCGGTGGGCAATGAGCAGTTCTTC
CASSGTGLAVGNEQFF
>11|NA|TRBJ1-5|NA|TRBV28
TGTGCCAGGAGTTTATTAGGGCCCCAGCATTTT
CARSLLGPQHF
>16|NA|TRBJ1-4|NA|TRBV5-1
TGCGCCAGCAGCCGTCTGACCGGGACCGTCAATGAAAAACTGTTTTTT
CASSRLTGTVNEKLFF
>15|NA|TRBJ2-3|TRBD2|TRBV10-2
TGCGCCAGCAGAACTAGCGGGACTAGCACAGATACGCAGTATTTT
CASRTSGTSTDTQYF
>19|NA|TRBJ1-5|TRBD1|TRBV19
TGTGCCAGTGGCGAGCTCCGGGACAGGGTTCGGGGTAGCAATCAGCCCCAGCATTTT
CASGELRDRVRGSNQPQHF
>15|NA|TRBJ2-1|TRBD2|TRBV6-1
TGTGCCAGCAGTGAAGTAGGGACTAGCGGGAGTGGTGAGTTCTTC
CASSEVGTSGSGEFF
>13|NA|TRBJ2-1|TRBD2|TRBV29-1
TGCAGCGTTAATGGACTAGCCTACAATGAGCAGTTCTTC
CSVNGLAYNEQFF
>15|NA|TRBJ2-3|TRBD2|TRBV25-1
TGTGCCATCGAGTTGACTAGCGGGATATGGGATACGCAGTATTTT
CAIELTSGIWDTQYF
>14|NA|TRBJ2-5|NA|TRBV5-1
TGCGCCAGCAGCTTGGTAACAGACCAAGAGACCCAGTACTTC
CASSLVTDQETQYF
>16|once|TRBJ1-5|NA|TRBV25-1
TGTGCCAGCGCCCCTCGGGATAGGCTAGGAAATCAGCCCCAGCATTTT
CASAPRDRLGNQPQHF
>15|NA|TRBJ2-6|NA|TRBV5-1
TGCGCCAGCAGAGAGCAGGCCTCTGGGGCCAACGTCCTGACTTTC
CASREQASGANVLTF
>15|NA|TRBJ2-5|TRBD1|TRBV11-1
TGTGCCAGCAGCCCACCGGGACAGCCCCTCGGGACCCAGTACTTC
CASSPPGQPLGTQYF
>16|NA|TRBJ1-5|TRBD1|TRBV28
TGTGCCAGCAGTTTACCGGGACAGGGTATGAATCAGCCCCAGCATTTT
CASSLPGQGMNQPQHF
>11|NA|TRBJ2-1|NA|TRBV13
TGTGCCAGCAGCTTCTACAATGAGCAGTTCTTC
CASSFYNEQFF
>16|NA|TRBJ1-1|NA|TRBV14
TGTGCCAGCAGCCAAGAGAGGGGGGCCATGAACACTGAAGCTTTCTTT
CASSQERGAMNTEAFF
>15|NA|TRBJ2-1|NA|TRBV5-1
TGCGCCAGCAGCTTGGCCCCGGGATCCTACAATGAGCAGTTCTTC
CASSLAPGSYNEQFF
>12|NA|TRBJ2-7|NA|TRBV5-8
TGTGCCAGCAGCCAGCCACGCTACGAGCAGTACTTC
CASSQPRYEQYF
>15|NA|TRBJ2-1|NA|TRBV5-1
TGCGCCAGCAGCTTGTCCGCGGCAGGGGAAAATGAGCAGTTCTTC
CASSLSAAGENEQFF
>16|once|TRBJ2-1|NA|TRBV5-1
TGCGCCAGCAGCTTTCGTCAATTCAGCTCCTACAATGAGCAGTTCTTC
CASSFRQFSSYNEQFF
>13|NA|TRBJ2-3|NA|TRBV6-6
TGTGCCAGCAGAGGGGGGGCCACAGATACGCAGTATTTT
CASRGGATDTQYF
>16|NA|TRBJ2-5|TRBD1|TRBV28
TGTGCCAGCAGTTTTGTGGGACAGGGGCAACAAGAGACCCAGTACTTC
CASSFVGQGQQETQYF